This T cell receptor (beta chain) is from a study of blood T cell repertoires in COVID-19 (dated by TCRdb to 2018 to 2020). About the study as a whole: Samples from collaborators originated in the United States, Italy and Spain and spanned both the acute and convalescent phases of COVID-19. The material from the prospective study consisted of cDNA or gDNA derived from T cells, B-cell-depleted T cells, or PBMCs. The dataset comprised deeply sampled blood TCRbeta repertoires from subjects exposed to, actively infected with, or recovered from COVID-19. A de-identified subject ID, COVID-19 status, age in years and sex were almost always included in the sample metadata. The repertoires were made available in a free public database intended to serve as a resource for research on the immune response to SARS-CoV-2. Where available, HLA class I and class II types were obtained from metadata supplied by the sample provider rather than from assay-based typing. Samples were obtained from the ongoing ImmuneRACE study (first 160 participants) and from about 1,300 subjects provided by 6 global collaborators. Overall results and qualifications from the work: The amount of clinical and demographic metadata varied by source and participant and was provided uncurated.

Another Seattle source contributed samples from volunteer blood donors who had recovered from COVID-19. The collaborating institutions used their own protocols to collect whole blood in K2EDTA tubes. For TCRbeta analysis, collaborator samples were shipped as frozen whole blood, as isolated PBMCs, or as DNA extracted from either sample type. The germline V gene encodes CDR1 SGHRS and CDR2 YFSETQ. Trimming at the junction amounts to 0 bases on V and 2 bases on J, and the germline ends lie 11 bases apart. Its CDR3 holds 15 amino acids, cysteine through phenylalanine. CDR3 DNA is the only sequence kept; it has 45 bases, read in frame from the first base. Concerning this clone: The clone's antigen remains unknown. The input lacks base qualities; no much larger clone sits a single base away. Other DNA sequences within the sample encode an identical CDR3.

TCRbeta CDR3 regions were amplified from genomic DNA by means of the immunoSEQ Assay, a bias-controlled multiplex PCR. In the original analysis: The number of nucleated cells in each sample was estimated from the amplification of reference gene primers within the assay. To quantify the absolute abundance of each unique TCRbeta CDR3 rearrangement, sequence reads were collapsed and filtered. For each sample, productive Simpson clonality was calculated as the square root of Simpson's diversity index across productive rearrangements. TCRdb mirrors the immuneACCESS table, restricted to in-frame sequences. Some clones are absent from its copies; in checked studies, under half trace to an unresolved V gene, and the reason for the others is unknown. That table is the source of V, J and clone size, and D and trimming were worked out from the DNA. The sample table holds 300,000 or so clones, of which about 91% were seen once. Approximately 6.6% of the sample is taken by the ten largest.

The sequence came from a woman aged 30 to 39 who had recovered from COVID-19. The chain was built from TRBV5-1 and TRBJ1-2; D gene: possibly TRBD1, on 6 matching bases. Sequenced material: peripheral blood. The CDR3 loop reads CASSLAAGANYGYTF. DNA sequence: TGCGCCAGCAGCTTGGCCGCGGGGGCCAACTATGGCTACACCTTC.